These 13 T cell receptor beta chains share one sample of origin, sequenced in a study of T cell responses to AZD1222 COVID-19 vaccine. Profiling relied on immunoSEQ multiplex PCR, and the TCRdb table lists in-frame clones only, not all of them. The table includes approximately 67,000 clones, roughly 80% detected once. This specimen was peripheral blood, taken 28 days after the second AZD1222 dose. These receptors originate from an adult who received the AZD1222 COVID-19 vaccine.

V and J are TRBV5-1 and TRBJ2-1; possibly TRBD1 for D (5 bases). CDR1 SGHRS and CDR2 YFSETQ come from the germline V gene. The CDR3 is 17 residues long. V dropped 1 base and J dropped 5 bases, with 19 bases sitting between them. CDR3 nucleotide sequence: TGCGCCAGCAGCTTGAGAGTCCAGGGCTCATTGGACAATGAGCAGTTCTTC. Its protein product is CASSLRVQGSLDNEQFF. Together with reference TRBV5-1 and TRBJ2-1, the CDR3 gives the full variable domain: KAGVTQTPRYLIKTRGQQVTLSCSPISGHRSVSWYQQTPGQGLQFLFEYFSETQRNKGNFPGRFSGRQFSNSRSEMNVSTLELGDSALYLCASSLRVQGSLDNEQFFGPGTRLTVL.

The genes are TRBV4-3 and TRBJ2-1, with TRBD2 identical over 10 bases. Trimming removed 4 bases from V and 4 bases from J; junction bases left unmatched: 7. CDR1 LGHNA and CDR2 YSLEER come from the germline V gene. This CDR3 contains 16 residues. The CDR3 spells CASSRGTSASYNEQFF. In DNA, the CDR3 is TGCGCCAGCAGCCGGGGGACTAGCGCGTCTTACAATGAGCAGTTCTTC.

This chain links TRBV15 with TRBJ1-5; 9 bases match TRBD1. The CDR3 has 16 amino acids. In germline, CDR1 is LNHNV, CDR2 YYDKDF (reference sequence). After removal of 6 bases from V and 3 bases from J, the junction contained 9 bases not matched to a gene. The CDR3 coding sequence is TGTGCCACCAGTAAGAGGGGACAGGGCATCAATCAGCCCCAGCATTTT. Translating it yields CATSKRGQGINQPQHF.

This clone has a single count. V usage is TRBV6-1 and J usage is TRBJ2-1, with 15 bases fitting TRBD2. The V gene's germline CDR1 is MNHNS and CDR2 SASEGT. V shed 4 bases, J shed 8 bases, and the junction held 6 bases outside the gene matches. The CDR3 spans 16 residues. The CDR3 reads CASSGGLAGGWDEQFF. CDR3 coding DNA: TGTGCCAGCAGTGGGGGACTAGCGGGGGGCTGGGATGAGCAGTTCTTC.

The CDR3 here is CASSLPRRGRWEQYF. Written as DNA, the CDR3 is TGTGCCAGCAGCCTACCCCGCCGGGGGCGTTGGGAGCAGTACTTC. V and J are TRBV7-2 and TRBJ2-7, with D perhaps TRBD1 or TRBD2 (6 bases each). The CDR3 has 15 residues. Germline CDR1 and CDR2: SGHTA and FQGNSA. Trimming took off 5 bases at V and 7 bases at J, with 21 bases between the two ends.

The chain employs TRBV6-5 and TRBJ1-2, with D perhaps matching TRBD1 (5 bases). The germline gives CDR1 MNHEY, CDR2 SVGAGI. There are 14 residues in the CDR3. V lost 7 bases to trimming and J lost 7 bases, with 19 bases between them. CDR3 bases: TGTGCCAGCACCCTACGTGAGGGGTGGTCTGGCTACACCTTC. As protein: CASTLREGWSGYTF.

The V and J genes are TRBV15 and TRBJ2-1; D might be TRBD2 (6 bases). The CDR3 is made up of 13 amino acids. V lost 4 bases to trimming and J lost 12 bases, with 16 bases between them. In germline, CDR1 is LNHNV, CDR2 YYDKDF (reference sequence). The CDR3 coding sequence is TGTGCCACCAGCACCACGATCGTCGGGGGGCAGTTCTTC. Encoded protein: CATSTTIVGGQFF.

The CDR3 bases are TGTGCCAGCATCCCCCCTCCGCCCCAGCATTTT. Protein sequence: CASIPPPPQHF. The chain carries TRBV6-5 and TRBJ1-5; D uncertain. Trimming took 7 bases from V and 9 from J, leaving 10 bases between them. CDR1 is MNHEY, CDR2 SVGAGI, per germline. The CDR3 is 11 residues long.

The chain combines TRBV4-1 with TRBJ2-1, with 8 bases fitting TRBD2. V lost 8 bases and J lost 0; bases outside the gene matches: 3. In germline, CDR1 is MGHRA, CDR2 YSYEKL. This CDR3 is 14 amino acids long. The CDR3 protein is CASSSGSSYNEQFF. The CDR3 region has the DNA TGCGCCAGCTCGAGCGGGAGCTCCTACAATGAGCAGTTCTTC.

As for this clone: The sample contains more than one DNA sequence encoding this CDR3. This chain joins TRBV6-5 and TRBJ2-2; TRBD2 is a possible D gene (7 bases). CDR3 size: 14 residues. V was trimmed by 5 bases and J by 6 bases, leaving 13 bases between them. Germline V gene lookup returns CDR1 MNHEY and CDR2 SVGAGI. CDR3 residues: CASSRQGRAGELFF. The CDR3 DNA follows: TGTGCCAGCAGTCGGCAGGGGAGGGCCGGGGAGCTGTTTTTT.

V is TRBV29-1 and J is TRBJ1-2; 8 nucleotides agree with TRBD1. V gave up 3 bases and J gave up 2 bases; unmatched junction bases: 2. Germline V gives CDR1 SQVTM, CDR2 ANQGSEA. The CDR3 has 13 amino acids. In nucleotides, the CDR3 is TGCAGCGTTGAGACAGGGGAGAACTATGGCTACACCTTC. Protein product: CSVETGENYGYTF.

This chain connects TRBV3-1 (or the pseudogene TRBV3-2) to TRBJ1-4, with D unclear. V lost 4 bases, J lost 8 bases, and 8 bases lay in between. This CDR3 spans 12 amino acids. CDR1 LGHDT and CDR2 YNNKEL come from the germline V gene (reference sequence). The DNA for the CDR3 is TGTGCCAGCAGCCCGGACCGCGAAAAACTGTTTTTT. Translation: CASSPDREKLFF.

The rearrangement links TRBV14 to TRBJ2-7, with D perhaps being TRBD1 or TRBD2 (5 bases each). Between the trimmed V and J ends, which lost 3 bases and 1 base, there was a span of 19 bases. Germline V gene lookup returns CDR1 SGHDN and CDR2 FVKESK. The CDR3 totals 17 residues. CDR3 bases: TGTGCCAGCAGCCATTACCCCCGGGACGCCGCGTCCTACGAGCAGTACTTC. As protein: CASSHYPRDAASYEQYF. The full variable domain, its missing parts supplied by reference TRBV14 and TRBJ2-7, is EAGVTQFPSHSVIEKGQTVTLRCDPISGHDNLYWYRRVMGKEIKFLLHFVKESKQDESGMPNNRFLAERTGGTYSTLKVQPAELEDSGVYFCASSHYPRDAASYEQYFGPGTRLTVT.